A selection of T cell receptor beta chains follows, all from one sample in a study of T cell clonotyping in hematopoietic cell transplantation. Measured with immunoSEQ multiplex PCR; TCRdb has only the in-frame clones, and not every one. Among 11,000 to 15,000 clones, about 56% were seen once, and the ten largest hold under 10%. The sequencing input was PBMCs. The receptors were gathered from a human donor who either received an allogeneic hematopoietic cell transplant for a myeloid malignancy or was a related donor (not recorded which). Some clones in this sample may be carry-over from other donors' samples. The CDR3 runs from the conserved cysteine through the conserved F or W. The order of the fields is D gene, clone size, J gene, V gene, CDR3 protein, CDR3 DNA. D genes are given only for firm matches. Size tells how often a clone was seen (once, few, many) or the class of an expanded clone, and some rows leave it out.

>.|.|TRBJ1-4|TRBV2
CASREYEKLFF
TGTGCCAGCAGGGAGTATGAAAAACTGTTTTTT
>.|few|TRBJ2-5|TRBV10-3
CAISGANQETQYF
TGTGCCATCAGTGGGGCGAACCAAGAGACCCAGTACTTC
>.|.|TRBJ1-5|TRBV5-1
CASSPSGGVLDQPQHF
TGCGCCAGCAGCCCTTCGGGGGGGGTACTGGATCAGCCCCAGCATTTT
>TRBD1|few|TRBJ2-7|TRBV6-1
CASSELSPDRGSYEQYF
TGTGCCAGCAGTGAACTGTCGCCCGACAGGGGGTCTTACGAGCAGTACTTC
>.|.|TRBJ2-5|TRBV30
CAWRGRHQGTQYF
TGTGCCTGGAGAGGACGGCACCAGGGGACCCAGTACTTC
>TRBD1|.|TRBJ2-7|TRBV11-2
CASTDREDEQYF
TGTGCCAGCACGGACAGGGAGGACGAGCAGTACTTC
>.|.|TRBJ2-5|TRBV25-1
CARRRDSSKKTQYF
TGTGCCAGAAGGCGGGACAGCTCCAAGAAGACCCAGTACTTC
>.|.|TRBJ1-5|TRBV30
CAWSDGQGRWFEEPQHF
TGTGCCTGGAGTGACGGGCAGGGACGTTGGTTCGAGGAGCCCCAGCATTTT
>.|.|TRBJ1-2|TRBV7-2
CASSLVSFVRVPYYYGYTF
TGTGCCAGCAGCTTAGTATCTTTCGTACGGGTACCCTATTACTATGGCTACACCTTC
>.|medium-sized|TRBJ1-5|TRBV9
CASSPGETYSNQPQHF
TGTGCCAGCAGCCCAGGGGAGACATATAGCAATCAGCCCCAGCATTTT
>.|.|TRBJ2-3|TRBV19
CASSTTGTDTQYF
TGTGCCAGTAGTACAACAGGGACAGATACGCAGTATTTT
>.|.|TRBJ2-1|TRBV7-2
CASSARGWGEQFF
TGTGCCAGCAGCGCCAGGGGTTGGGGTGAGCAGTTCTTC
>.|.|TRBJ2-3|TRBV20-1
CSAGRTDTQYF
TGCAGTGCTGGTCGGACAGATACGCAGTATTTT
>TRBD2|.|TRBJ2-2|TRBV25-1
CASSETAAGRAGELFF
TGTGCCAGCAGTGAAACCGCCGCCGGGAGGGCCGGGGAGCTGTTTTTT
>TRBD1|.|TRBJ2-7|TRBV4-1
CASSQPGQSYEQYF
TGCGCCAGCAGCCAACCGGGACAGTCCTACGAGCAGTACTTC
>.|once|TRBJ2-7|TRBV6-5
CASSYRDRLGYEQYF
TGTGCCAGCAGTTACCGAGACAGGCTAGGCTACGAGCAGTACTTC
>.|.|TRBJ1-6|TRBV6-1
CASSATRSNSPLHF
TGTGCCAGCAGTGCGACCCGGTCTAATTCACCCCTCCACTTT
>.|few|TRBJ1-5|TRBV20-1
CSVGSAQPQHF
TGCAGTGTAGGATCCGCTCAGCCCCAGCATTTT
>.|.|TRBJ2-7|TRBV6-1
CASRETDAYEQYF
TGTGCCAGCAGGGAGACAGATGCCTACGAGCAGTACTTC
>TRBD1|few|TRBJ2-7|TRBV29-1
CSVELGQGYEQYF
TGCAGCGTTGAATTGGGACAGGGCTACGAGCAGTACTTC
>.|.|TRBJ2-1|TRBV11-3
CASSNNGGDNEQFF
TGTGCCAGCAGTAATAACGGGGGAGACAATGAGCAGTTCTTC
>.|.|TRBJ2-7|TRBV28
CASRATRNEQYF
TGTGCCAGCAGGGCGACTAGAAACGAGCAGTACTTC
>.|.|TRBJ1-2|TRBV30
CAWSVLGGHGYTF
TGTGCCTGGAGTGTCTTGGGGGGCCATGGCTACACCTTC
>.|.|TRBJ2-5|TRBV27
CASSTGLQETQYF
TGTGCCAGCAGCACAGGACTCCAAGAGACCCAGTACTTC
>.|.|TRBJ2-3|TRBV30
CAWSEASTDTQYF
TGTGCCTGGAGTGAGGCAAGCACAGATACGCAGTATTTT
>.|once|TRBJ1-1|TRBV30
CAWNLDPRLNTEAFF
TGTGCCTGGAATTTGGACCCGCGCTTGAACACTGAAGCTTTCTTT
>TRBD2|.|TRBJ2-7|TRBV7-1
CASRASGGGEQYF
TGTGCCAGCAGGGCTAGCGGGGGAGGCGAGCAGTACTTC
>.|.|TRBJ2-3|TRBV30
CAWSRGSTQYF
TGTGCCTGGAGTCGGGGGAGCACGCAGTATTTT
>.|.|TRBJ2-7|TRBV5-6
CASSSSSNYEQYF
TGTGCCAGCAGCTCATCCTCCAACTACGAGCAGTACTTC